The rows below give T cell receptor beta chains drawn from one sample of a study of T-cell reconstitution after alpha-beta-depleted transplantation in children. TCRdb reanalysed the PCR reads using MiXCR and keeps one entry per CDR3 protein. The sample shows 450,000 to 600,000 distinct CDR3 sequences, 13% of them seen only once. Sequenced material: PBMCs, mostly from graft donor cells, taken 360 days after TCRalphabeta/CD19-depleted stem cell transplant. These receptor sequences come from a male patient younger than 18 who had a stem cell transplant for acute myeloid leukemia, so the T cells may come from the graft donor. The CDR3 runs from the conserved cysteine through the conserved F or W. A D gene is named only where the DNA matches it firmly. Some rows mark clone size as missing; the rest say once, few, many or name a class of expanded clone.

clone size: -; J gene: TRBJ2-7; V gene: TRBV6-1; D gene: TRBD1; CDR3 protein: CASSVMTGHSYEQYF; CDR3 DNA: TGTGCCAGCAGTGTAATGACAGGGCACTCCTACGAGCAGTACTTC
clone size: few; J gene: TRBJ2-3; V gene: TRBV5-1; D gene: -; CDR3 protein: CASSSGLNPNSFVAQYF; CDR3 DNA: TGCGCCAGCAGCTCGGGCCTAAACCCCAACTCCTTCGTGGCGCAGTATTTT
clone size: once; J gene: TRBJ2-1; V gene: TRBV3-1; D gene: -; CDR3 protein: CASSQVRAGNEQFF; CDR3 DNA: TGTGCCAGCAGCCAAGTCCGGGCGGGCAATGAGCAGTTCTTC
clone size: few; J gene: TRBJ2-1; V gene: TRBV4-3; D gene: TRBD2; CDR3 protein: CASSQVEREYDEQFF; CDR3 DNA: TGCGCCAGCAGCCAAGTGGAGCGGGAGTATGATGAGCAGTTCTTC
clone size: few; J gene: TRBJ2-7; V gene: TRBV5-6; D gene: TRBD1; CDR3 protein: CASSTNWTGPISYEQYF; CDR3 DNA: TGTGCCAGCAGCACCAATTGGACAGGCCCAATCTCCTACGAGCAGTACTTC
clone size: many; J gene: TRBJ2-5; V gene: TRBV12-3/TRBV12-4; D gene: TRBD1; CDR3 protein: CASRRQGLRLSGTQYF; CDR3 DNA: TGTGCCAGCAGACGACAGGGCTTACGACTTAGTGGAACCCAGTACTTC
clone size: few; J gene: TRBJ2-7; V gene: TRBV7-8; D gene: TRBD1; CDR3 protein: CASSLVGTGAYEQYF; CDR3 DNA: TGTGCCAGCAGCTTAGTGGGGACAGGGGCCTACGAGCAGTACTTC
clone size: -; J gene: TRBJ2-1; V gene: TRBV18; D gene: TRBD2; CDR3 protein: CASSRRPSTSDWNEQFF; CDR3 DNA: TGTGCCAGCTCCCGCCGACCATCGACTAGCGATTGGAATGAGCAGTTCTTC
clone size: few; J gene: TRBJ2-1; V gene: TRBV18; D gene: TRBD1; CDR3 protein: CASSLLDRGVGSSSYNEQFF; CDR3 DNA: TGTGCCAGCTCCCTACTGGACAGGGGCGTCGGTTCCAGCTCCTACAATGAGCAGTTCTTC
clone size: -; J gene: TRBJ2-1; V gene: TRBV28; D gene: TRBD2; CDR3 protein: CASSSGLAAGFYNEQFF; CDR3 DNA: TGTGCCAGCAGTTCGGGACTAGCGGCGGGTTTCTACAATGAGCAGTTCTTC
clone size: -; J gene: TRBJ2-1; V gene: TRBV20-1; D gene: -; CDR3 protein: CSAIHYEQFF; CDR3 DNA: TGCAGTGCTATTCACTATGAGCAGTTCTTC
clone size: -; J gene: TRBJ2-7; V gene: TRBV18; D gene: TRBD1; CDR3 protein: CASSPIPGQGYEQYF; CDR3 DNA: TGTGCCAGCTCACCGATCCCGGGACAGGGGTACGAGCAGTACTTC
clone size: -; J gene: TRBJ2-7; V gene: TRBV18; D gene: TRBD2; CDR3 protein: CASSPRGRIAGVNEQYF; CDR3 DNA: TGTGCCAGCTCACCACGGGGTAGGATAGCGGGAGTGAACGAGCAGTACTTC
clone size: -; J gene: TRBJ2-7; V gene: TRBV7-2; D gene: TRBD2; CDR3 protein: CASSLVTSGRGTYEQYF; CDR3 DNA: TGTGCCAGCAGCTTAGTGACTAGCGGGAGGGGGACCTACGAGCAGTACTTC
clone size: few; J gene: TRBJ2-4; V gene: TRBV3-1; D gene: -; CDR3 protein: CASSQVVQAGNIQYF; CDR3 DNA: TGTGCCAGCAGCCAAGTAGTCCAGGCGGGCAACATTCAGTACTTC
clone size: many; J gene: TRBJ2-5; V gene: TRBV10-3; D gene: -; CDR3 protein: CAISYGVGVETQYF; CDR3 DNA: TGTGCCATCAGTTACGGGGTGGGGGTAGAGACCCAGTACTTC
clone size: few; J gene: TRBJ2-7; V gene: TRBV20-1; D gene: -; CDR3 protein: CSARIHLSYEQYF; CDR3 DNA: TGCAGTGCTAGAATTCACCTGTCCTACGAGCAGTACTTC
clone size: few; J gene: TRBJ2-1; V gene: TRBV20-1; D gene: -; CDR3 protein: CSARDPRSYNEQFF; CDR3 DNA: TGCAGTGCTAGAGATCCGCGGAGCTACAATGAGCAGTTCTTC
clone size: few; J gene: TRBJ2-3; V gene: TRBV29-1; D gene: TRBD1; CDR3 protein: CSVRDRDYRLAQYF; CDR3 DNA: TGCAGCGTTCGGGACAGGGATTATAGACTAGCCCAGTATTTT
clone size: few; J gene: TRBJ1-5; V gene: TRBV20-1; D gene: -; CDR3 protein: CSARAEGAGNQPQHF; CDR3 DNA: TGCAGTGCTAGAGCAGAGGGCGCGGGCAATCAGCCCCAGCATTTT
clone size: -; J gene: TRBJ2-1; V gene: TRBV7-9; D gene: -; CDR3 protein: CASSLALVEYNEQFF; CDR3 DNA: TGTGCCAGCAGCTTAGCCCTCGTGGAATACAATGAGCAGTTCTTC
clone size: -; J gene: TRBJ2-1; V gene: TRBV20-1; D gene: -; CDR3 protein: CSARVGESYNEQFF; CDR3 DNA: TGCAGTGCTAGAGTGGGGGAGTCCTACAATGAGCAGTTCTTC
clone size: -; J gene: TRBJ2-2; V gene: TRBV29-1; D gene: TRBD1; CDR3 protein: CSVGQGAANTGELFF; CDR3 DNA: TGCAGCGTGGGACAGGGGGCTGCGAACACCGGGGAGCTGTTTTTT
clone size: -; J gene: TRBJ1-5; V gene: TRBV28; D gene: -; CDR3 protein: CASSPGLGNGNQPQHF; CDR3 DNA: TGTGCCAGCAGTCCCGGACTTGGGAATGGCAATCAGCCCCAGCATTTT
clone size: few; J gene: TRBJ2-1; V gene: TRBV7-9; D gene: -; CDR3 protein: CASRNSYEQFF; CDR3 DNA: TGTGCCAGCAGGAATAGCTATGAGCAGTTCTTC
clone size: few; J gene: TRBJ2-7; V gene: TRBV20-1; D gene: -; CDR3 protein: CSASLATSYEQYF; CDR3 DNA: TGCAGTGCTAGTCTCGCGACCTCATACGAGCAGTACTTC